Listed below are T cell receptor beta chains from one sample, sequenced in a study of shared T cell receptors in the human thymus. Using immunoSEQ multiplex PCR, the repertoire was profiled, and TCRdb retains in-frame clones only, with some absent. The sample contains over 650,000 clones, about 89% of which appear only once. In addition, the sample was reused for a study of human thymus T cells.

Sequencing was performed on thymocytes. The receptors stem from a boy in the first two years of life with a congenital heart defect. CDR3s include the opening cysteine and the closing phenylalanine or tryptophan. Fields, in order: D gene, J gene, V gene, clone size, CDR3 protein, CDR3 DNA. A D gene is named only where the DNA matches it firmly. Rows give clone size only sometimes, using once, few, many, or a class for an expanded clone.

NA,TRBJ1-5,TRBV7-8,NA,CASSQTRSTNQPQHF,TGTGCCAGCTCTCAAACGAGGAGCACTAATCAGCCCCAGCATTTT
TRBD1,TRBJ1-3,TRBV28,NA,CATATGLYSSGNTIYF,TGTGCCACTGCGACAGGGTTATACTCCTCTGGAAACACCATATATTTT
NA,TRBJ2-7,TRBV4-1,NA,CASSQVAGTPYGEQYF,TGCGCCAGCAGCCAAGTAGCCGGGACACCCTACGGCGAGCAGTACTTC
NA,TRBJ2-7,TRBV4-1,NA,CASSQEDRTAYEQYF,TGCGCCAGCAGCCAAGAAGACAGGACCGCCTACGAGCAGTACTTC
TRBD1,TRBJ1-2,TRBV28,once,CASTDRAAFGYTF,TGTGCCAGCACGGACAGGGCGGCTTTTGGCTACACCTTC
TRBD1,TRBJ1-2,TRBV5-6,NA,CASSRTGTGAPYGYTF,TGTGCCAGCAGCCGGACCGGGACAGGAGCTCCCTATGGCTACACCTTC
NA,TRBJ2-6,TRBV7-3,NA,CASSLGALTTNSGANVLTF,TGTGCCAGCAGCTTAGGGGCCTTGACAACAAACTCTGGGGCCAACGTCCTGACTTTC
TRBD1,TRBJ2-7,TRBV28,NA,CASSLSGTGELEQYF,TGTGCCAGCAGTTTATCCGGGACAGGGGAACTCGAGCAGTACTTC
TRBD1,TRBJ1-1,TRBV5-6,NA,CASSTGGGFKNTEAFF,TGTGCCAGCAGTACAGGGGGCGGCTTTAAGAACACTGAAGCTTTCTTT
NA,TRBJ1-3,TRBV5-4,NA,CASSRGTEGNTIYF,TGTGCCAGCAGCCGCGGGACTGAGGGAAACACCATATATTTT
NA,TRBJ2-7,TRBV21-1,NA,CARSSYEQYF,TGTGCCAGGTCATCCTACGAGCAGTACTTC
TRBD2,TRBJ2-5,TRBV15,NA,CATSRDKTSGRPGETQYF,TGTGCCACCAGCAGAGATAAAACTAGCGGGAGGCCGGGAGAGACCCAGTACTTC
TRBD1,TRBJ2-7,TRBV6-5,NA,CASSRQGGSYEQYF,TGTGCCAGCAGTAGACAGGGGGGATCCTACGAGCAGTACTTC
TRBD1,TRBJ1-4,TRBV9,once,CASSRRQGAGEKLFF,TGTGCCAGCAGCCGACGACAGGGGGCGGGTGAAAAACTGTTTTTT
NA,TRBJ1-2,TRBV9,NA,CASSVDTVNYGYTF,TGTGCCAGCAGCGTAGACACAGTAAACTATGGCTACACCTTC